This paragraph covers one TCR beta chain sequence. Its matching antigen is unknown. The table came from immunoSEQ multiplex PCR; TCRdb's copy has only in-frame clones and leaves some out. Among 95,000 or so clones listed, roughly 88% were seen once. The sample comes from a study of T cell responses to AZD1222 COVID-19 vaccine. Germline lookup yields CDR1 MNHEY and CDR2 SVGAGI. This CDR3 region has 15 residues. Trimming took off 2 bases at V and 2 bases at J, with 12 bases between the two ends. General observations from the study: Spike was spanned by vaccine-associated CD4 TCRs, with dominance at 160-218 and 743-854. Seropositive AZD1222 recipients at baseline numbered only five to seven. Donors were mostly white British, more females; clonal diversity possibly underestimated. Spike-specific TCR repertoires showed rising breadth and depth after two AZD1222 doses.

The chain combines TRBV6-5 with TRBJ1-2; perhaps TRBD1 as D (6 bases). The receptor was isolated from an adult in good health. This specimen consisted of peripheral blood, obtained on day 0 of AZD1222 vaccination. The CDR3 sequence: CASSYRRGLNYGYTF. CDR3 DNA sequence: TGTGCCAGCAGTTACCGCAGGGGATTAAACTATGGCTACACCTTC.